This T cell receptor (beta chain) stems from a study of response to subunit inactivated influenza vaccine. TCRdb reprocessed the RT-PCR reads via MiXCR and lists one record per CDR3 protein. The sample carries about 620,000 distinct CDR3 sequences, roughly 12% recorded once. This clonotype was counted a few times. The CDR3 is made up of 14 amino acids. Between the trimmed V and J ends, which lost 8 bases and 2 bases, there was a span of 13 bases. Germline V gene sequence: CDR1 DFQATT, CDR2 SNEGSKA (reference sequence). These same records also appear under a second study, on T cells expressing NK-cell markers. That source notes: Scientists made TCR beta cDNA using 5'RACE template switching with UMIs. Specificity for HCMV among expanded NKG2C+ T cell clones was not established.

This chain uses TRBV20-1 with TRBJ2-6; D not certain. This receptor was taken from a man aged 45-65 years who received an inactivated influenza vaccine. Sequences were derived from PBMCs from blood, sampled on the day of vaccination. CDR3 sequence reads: CSTYDRTGANVLTF. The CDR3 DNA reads TGCAGTACCTACGACCGAACTGGGGCCAACGTCCTGACTTTC.